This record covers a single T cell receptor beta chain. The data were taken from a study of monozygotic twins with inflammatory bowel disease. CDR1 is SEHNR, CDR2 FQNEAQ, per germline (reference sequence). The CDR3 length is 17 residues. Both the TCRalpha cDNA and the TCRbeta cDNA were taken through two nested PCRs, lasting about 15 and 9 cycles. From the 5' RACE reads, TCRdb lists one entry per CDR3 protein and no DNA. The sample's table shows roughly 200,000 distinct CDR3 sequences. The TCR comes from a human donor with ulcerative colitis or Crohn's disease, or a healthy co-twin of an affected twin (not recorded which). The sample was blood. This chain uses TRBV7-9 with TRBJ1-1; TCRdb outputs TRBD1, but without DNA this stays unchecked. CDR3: CASSPPGTVTMNTEAFF.